The 17 T cell receptor beta chains given below trace back to one sample, sequenced in a study of CD8 T cells in ankylosing spondylitis. Using its own MiXCR run on the 5' RACE reads, TCRdb lists one record per CDR3 protein. The table includes roughly 140,000 distinct CDR3 sequences, roughly 44% detected once. The source material was synovial fluid, either unsorted or a sorted T cell fraction (not recorded which). The receptors here all came from a male donor with ankylosing spondylitis.

This chain joins TRBV7-2 and TRBJ1-1; TRBD1 matches at 8 bases. Germline values: CDR1 SGHTA, CDR2 FQGNSA. After removal of 5 bases from V and 3 bases from J, the junction contained 11 bases not matched to a gene. This CDR3 comprises 16 residues. CDR3 protein: CASSESQDRDDTEAFF. CDR3 sequence (DNA): TGTGCCAGCAGCGAAAGTCAGGACAGGGACGACACTGAAGCTTTCTTT.

This clonotype came up a few times. The V and J genes are TRBV10-2 and TRBJ2-2, with TRBD1 matching 11 bases. V trimming: 7 bases; J trimming: 7 bases; junction bases outside the gene matches: 11. The CDR3 totals 16 residues. Looked up from germline, CDR1 is WSHSY and CDR2 is SAAADI. The CDR3 is CASNTGTGGHVGELFF. The CDR3 DNA reads as TGCGCCAGCAATACCGGGACAGGGGGTCATGTCGGGGAGCTGTTTTTT.

The chain couples TRBV6-2 or TRBV6-3 to TRBJ2-1; D gene ambiguous. Trimming left V 0 bases short and J 5 bases short, with 8 bases between. There are 14 residues in the CDR3. Looked up from germline, CDR1 is MNHEY and CDR2 is SVGEGT. The CDR3 nucleotides are TGTGCCAGCAGTTACTCGGGCCCGCACAATGAGCAGTTCTTC. Translation gives CASSYSGPHNEQFF.

This clonotype was counted a few times. V and J are TRBV12-3 or TRBV12-4 and TRBJ1-4; D is unclear. V shed 2 bases and J shed 5 bases, with 9 bases lying between them. CDR3 size: 14 residues. The CDR3 spells CASSLLRQNEKLFF. CDR3 bases: TGTGCCAGCAGTTTATTAAGGCAAAATGAAAAACTGTTTTTT.

V is TRBV6-1 and J is TRBJ2-1, with a tentative D call TRBD1 (6 bases). This CDR3 comprises 15 residues. CDR1 is MNHNS and CDR2 is SASEGT in the germline V gene. The germline V and J ends were trimmed by 6 bases and 3 bases, with 15 bases remaining between them. This CDR3 is CASSLTGEGYNEQFF. DNA for the CDR3: TGTGCCAGCAGCCTGACAGGAGAGGGCTACAATGAGCAGTTCTTC.

In this sample, this clonotype turned up a few times. The chain has TRBV7-9 and TRBJ2-1; D tentatively reads TRBD1 or TRBD2 (6 bases each). CDR3 size: 14 residues. Germline-derived CDR1 and CDR2 are SEHNR and FQNEAQ (reference sequence). V gave up 3 bases and J gave up 6 bases, with 12 bases separating them. The CDR3 reads CASSFPWGANEQFF. The CDR3 coding sequence is TGTGCCAGCAGCTTTCCTTGGGGGGCCAATGAGCAGTTCTTC.

The rearrangement joins TRBV2 to TRBJ2-2, with 7 bases matching TRBD2. V shed 4 bases and J 8 bases; nucleotides not matched to a gene: 13. Per germline, CDR1 SNHLY and CDR2 FYNNEI. The CDR3 consists of 16 residues. In nucleotides, the CDR3 is TGTGCCAGCAGTGCGGAGCGGGACGTCGTGTGGGGGGAGCTGTTTTTT. It encodes CASSAERDVVWGELFF.

This sequence joins TRBV6-5 and TRBJ2-5; D is ambiguous. The V gene lost 6 bases and the J gene lost 9 bases, with 14 bases spanning the gap. This CDR3 has 12 amino acids. The germline CDR1 and CDR2 sequences are MNHEY and SVGAGI. The CDR3 is CASSSWWQAQYF. The CDR3 nucleotides read TGTGCCAGCAGCTCCTGGTGGCAGGCCCAGTACTTC.

The chain uses TRBV6-5 and TRBJ2-2, with a tentative D call TRBD1 (5 bases). The CDR3 runs 17 residues. Trimming stripped 0 bases from V and 8 bases from J, with 19 bases between. Germline values: CDR1 MNHEY, CDR2 SVGAGI. CDR3 in DNA: TGTGCCAGCAGTTACTCGGGGCTCCTTCGCAAGGCGGGGGAGCTGTTTTTT. Protein sequence: CASSYSGLLRKAGELFF.

The chain couples TRBV7-6 to TRBJ1-4; 7 bases line up with TRBD1. Unmatched junction bases numbered 1, after V lost 1 base and J lost 5 bases. This CDR3 has 14 residues. Germline loops: CDR1 SGHVS, CDR2 FNYEAQ. The CDR3 is CASSLGGQNEKLFF. DNA for the CDR3: TGTGCCAGCAGCTTAGGGGGACAGAATGAAAAACTGTTTTTT.

The chain recombines TRBV18 with TRBJ2-7; 12 nucleotides line up with TRBD2. This CDR3 region has 18 residues. Germline V gene data show CDR1 as KGHSH and CDR2 as LQKENI. Trimming at V came to 4 bases and at J to 0 bases, leaving 10 bases not matched to a gene. The CDR3 nucleotides read TGTGCCAGCTCACTTCCGGGACTAGCGGGTTCCCGCTCCTACGAGCAGTACTTC. Amino acids: CASSLPGLAGSRSYEQYF.

The J gene is TRBJ1-1, the V gene TRBV11-1; no clear D gene. Trimming left V 2 bases short and J 4 bases short, with 20 bases between. Per germline, CDR1 SGHAT and CDR2 FQDESV (reference sequence). This CDR3 contains 17 residues. CDR3 in DNA: TGTGCCAGCAGCTTAAAGGTGTGGATTACGGGTGGCACTGAAGCTTTCTTT. It codes for CASSLKVWITGGTEAFF. The full variable domain, with the rest looked up from reference TRBV11-1 and TRBJ1-1, is EAEVAQSPRYKITEKSQAVAFWCDPISGHATLYWYRQILGQGPELLVQFQDESVVDDSQLPKDRFSAERLKGVDSTLKIQPAELGDSAMYLCASSLKVWITGGTEAFFGQGTRLTVV.

The chain recombines TRBV7-2 with TRBJ2-5; D remains ambiguous. CDR3 size: 10 residues. Germline CDR1 is SGHTA and CDR2 is FQGNSA. V was clipped by 8 bases and J by 2 bases, with 3 bases between them. CDR3 in DNA: TGTGCCAGCCAACAAGAGACCCAGTACTTC. It translates to CASQQETQYF.

The rearrangement joins TRBV13 to TRBJ2-1, with 11 bases matching TRBD2. Germline CDR1 is PRHDT and CDR2 is FYEKMQ (reference sequence). The CDR3 runs to 17 residues. V lost 1 base and J lost 3; bases outside the gene matches: 5. CDR3 region: CASSLVSGRAFYNEQFF. Here the CDR3 DNA reads TGTGCCAGCAGCTTAGTTAGCGGGAGGGCTTTCTACAATGAGCAGTTCTTC.

The chain's CDR3 is CASSVGAGGQNIQYF. CDR3 in DNA: TGTGCCAGCAGCGTGGGCGCGGGAGGCCAAAACATTCAGTACTTC. This chain joins TRBV9 and TRBJ2-4; 8 positions match TRBD2. Trimming removed 2 bases from V and 5 bases from J; junction bases left unmatched: 6. Germline-derived CDR1 and CDR2 are SGDLS and YYNGEE. The CDR3 has 15 residues.

The table lists this clonotype with a few counts. The V and J genes are TRBV27 and TRBJ1-1; D might be TRBD1 (5 bases). The germline V gene encodes CDR1 MNHEY and CDR2 SMNVEV (reference sequence). The length of the CDR3 is 15 residues. V lost 6 bases to trimming and J lost 4 bases, with 18 bases between them. CDR3: CASRRGPGLTTEAFF. The DNA for the CDR3 is TGTGCCAGCAGGAGGGGTCCGGGTTTGACCACTGAAGCTTTCTTT.

The chain joins TRBV9 to TRBJ2-5; TRBD1 matches at 7 bases. The V gene end was trimmed by 4 bases and the J gene end by 3 bases; junction bases not matched to a gene: 12. Germline V gene sequence: CDR1 SGDLS, CDR2 YYNGEE. The CDR3 extends over 16 amino acids. CDR3 coding DNA: TGTGCCAGCAGCTCTCGACAGGGCGCACCAAAAGAGACCCAGTACTTC. This translates into CASSSRQGAPKETQYF.